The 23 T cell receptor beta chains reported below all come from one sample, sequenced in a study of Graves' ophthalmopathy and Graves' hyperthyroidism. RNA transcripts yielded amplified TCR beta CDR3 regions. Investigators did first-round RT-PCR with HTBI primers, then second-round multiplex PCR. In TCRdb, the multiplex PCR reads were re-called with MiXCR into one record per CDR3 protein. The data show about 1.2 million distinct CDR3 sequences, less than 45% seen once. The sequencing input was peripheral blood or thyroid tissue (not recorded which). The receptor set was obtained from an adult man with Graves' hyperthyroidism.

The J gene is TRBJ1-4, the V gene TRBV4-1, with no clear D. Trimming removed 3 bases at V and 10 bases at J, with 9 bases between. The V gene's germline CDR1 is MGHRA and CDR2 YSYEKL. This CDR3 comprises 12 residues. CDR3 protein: CASSQEFGKLFF. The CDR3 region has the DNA TGCGCCAGCAGCCAGGAATTTGGAAAACTGTTTTTT.

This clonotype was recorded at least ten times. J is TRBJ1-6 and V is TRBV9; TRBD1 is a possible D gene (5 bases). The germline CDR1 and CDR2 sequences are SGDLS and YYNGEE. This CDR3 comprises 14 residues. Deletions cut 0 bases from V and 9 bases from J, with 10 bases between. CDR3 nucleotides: TGTGCCAGCAGCGTAGCCGGACACGGTTCACCCCTCCACTTT. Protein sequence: CASSVAGHGSPLHF.

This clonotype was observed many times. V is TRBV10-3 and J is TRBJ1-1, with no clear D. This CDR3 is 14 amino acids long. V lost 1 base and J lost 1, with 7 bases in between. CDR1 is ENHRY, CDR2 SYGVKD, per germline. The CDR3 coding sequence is TGTGCCATCAGTGAGTTAGACAAGAACACTGAAGCTTTCTTT. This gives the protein CAISELDKNTEAFF.

CDR3 sequence reads: CASSFSRGREKLFF. The DNA of the CDR3 is TGTGCCAGCAGTTTTTCCAGGGGGCGGGAAAAACTGTTTTTT. The chain combines TRBV27 with TRBJ1-4; 8 bases fit TRBD1. V shed 3 bases, J shed 8 bases, and the junction held 5 bases outside the gene matches. The CDR3 runs 14 residues. Germline lookup yields CDR1 MNHEY and CDR2 SMNVEV (reference sequence).

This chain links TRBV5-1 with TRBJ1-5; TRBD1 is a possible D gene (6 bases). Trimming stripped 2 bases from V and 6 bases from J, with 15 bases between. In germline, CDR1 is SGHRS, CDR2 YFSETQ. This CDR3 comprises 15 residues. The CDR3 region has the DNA TGCGCCAGCAGCTTAGGGGGATTTTTGGGTCAGCCCCAGCATTTT. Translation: CASSLGGFLGQPQHF.

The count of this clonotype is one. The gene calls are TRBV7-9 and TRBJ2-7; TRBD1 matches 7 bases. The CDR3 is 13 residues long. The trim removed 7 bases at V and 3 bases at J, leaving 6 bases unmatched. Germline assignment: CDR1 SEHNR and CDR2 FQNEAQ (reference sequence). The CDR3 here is CASIENRGYEQYF. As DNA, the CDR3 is TGTGCCAGCATTGAAAACAGGGGCTACGAGCAGTACTTC.

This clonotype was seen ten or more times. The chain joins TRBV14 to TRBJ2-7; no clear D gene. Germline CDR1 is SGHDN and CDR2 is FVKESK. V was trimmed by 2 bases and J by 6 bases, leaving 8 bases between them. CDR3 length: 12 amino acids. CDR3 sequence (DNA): TGTGCCAGCAGCCAAAAGCCCAGCGAGCAGTACTTC. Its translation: CASSQKPSEQYF.

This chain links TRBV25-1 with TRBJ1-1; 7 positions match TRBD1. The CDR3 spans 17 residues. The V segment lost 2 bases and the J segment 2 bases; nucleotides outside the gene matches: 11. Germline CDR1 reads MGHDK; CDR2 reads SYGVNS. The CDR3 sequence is CASSETTGRSFNTEAFF. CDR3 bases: TGTGCCAGCAGTGAAACGACAGGGCGCTCATTTAACACTGAAGCTTTCTTT.

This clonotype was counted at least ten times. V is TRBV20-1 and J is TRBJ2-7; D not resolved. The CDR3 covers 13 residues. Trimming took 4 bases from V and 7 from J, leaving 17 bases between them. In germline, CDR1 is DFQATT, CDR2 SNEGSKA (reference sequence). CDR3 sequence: CSAKSASSGEQYF. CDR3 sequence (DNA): TGCAGTGCTAAGTCGGCCTCCTCGGGTGAGCAGTACTTC.

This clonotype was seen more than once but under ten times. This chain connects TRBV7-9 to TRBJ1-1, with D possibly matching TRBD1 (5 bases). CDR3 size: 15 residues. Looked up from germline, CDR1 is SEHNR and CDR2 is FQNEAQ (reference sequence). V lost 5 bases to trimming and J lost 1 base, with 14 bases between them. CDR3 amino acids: CASSNRGRRNTEAFF. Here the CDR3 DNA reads TGTGCCAGCAGCAACCGGGGCAGAAGGAACACTGAAGCTTTCTTT.

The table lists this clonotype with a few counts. The CDR3 loop is CASSLLQASREQYF. The CDR3 bases are TGTGCCAGCAGCTTGTTACAGGCGAGTAGGGAGCAGTACTTC. J is TRBJ2-7 and V is TRBV4-2; D possibly corresponds to TRBD1 (5 bases). V was cut by 5 bases and J by 7 bases, with 18 bases left in between. This CDR3 has 14 residues. Germline CDR1 reads LGHNA; CDR2 reads YNFKEQ.

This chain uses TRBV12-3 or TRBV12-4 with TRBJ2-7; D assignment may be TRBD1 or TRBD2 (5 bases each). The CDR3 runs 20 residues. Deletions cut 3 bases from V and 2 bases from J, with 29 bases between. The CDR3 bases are TGTGCCAGCAGTTTCAACGAACTCCGCCGGGACCCTGGCCAGACCTACGAGCAGTACTTC. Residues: CASSFNELRRDPGQTYEQYF.

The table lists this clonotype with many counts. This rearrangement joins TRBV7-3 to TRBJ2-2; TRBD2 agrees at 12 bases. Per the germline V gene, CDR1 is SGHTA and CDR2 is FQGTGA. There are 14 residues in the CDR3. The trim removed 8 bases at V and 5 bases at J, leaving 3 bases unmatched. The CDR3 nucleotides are TGTGCCAGCCAACTAGCGGGAGGAACCGGGGAGCTGTTTTTT. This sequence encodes CASQLAGGTGELFF.

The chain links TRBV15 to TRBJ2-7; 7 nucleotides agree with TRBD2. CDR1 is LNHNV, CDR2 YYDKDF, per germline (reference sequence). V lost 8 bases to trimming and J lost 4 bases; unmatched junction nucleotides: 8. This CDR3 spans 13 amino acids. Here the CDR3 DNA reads TGTGCCACCTCTCTAGGGGAGGGTTACGAGCAGTACTTC. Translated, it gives CATSLGEGYEQYF.

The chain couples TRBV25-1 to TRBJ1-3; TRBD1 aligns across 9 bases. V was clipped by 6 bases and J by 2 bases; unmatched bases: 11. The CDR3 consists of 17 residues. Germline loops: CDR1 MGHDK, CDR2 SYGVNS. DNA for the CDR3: TGTGCCAGCAGCCAAGATGCCGGACAGGGGACTGGAAACACCATATATTTT. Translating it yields CASSQDAGQGTGNTIYF.

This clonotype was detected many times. CDR3 protein: CASSQRTPVQETQYF. The CDR3 DNA is TGCGCCAGCAGCCAGCGGACTCCTGTGCAAGAGACCCAGTACTTC. V gene TRBV4-3 combines with J gene TRBJ2-5; possibly TRBD2 for D (5 bases). This CDR3 region has 15 residues. In germline, CDR1 is LGHNA, CDR2 YSLEER. With 3 bases removed from V and 2 bases from J, the gap between germline ends came to 13 bases.

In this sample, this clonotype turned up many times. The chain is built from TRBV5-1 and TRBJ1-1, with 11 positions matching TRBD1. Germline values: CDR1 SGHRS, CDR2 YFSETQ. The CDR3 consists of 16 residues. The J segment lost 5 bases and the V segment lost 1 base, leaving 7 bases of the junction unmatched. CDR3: CASSLKDRGRLTEAFF. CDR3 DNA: TGCGCCAGCAGCTTGAAGGACAGGGGGCGGCTAACTGAAGCTTTCTTT.

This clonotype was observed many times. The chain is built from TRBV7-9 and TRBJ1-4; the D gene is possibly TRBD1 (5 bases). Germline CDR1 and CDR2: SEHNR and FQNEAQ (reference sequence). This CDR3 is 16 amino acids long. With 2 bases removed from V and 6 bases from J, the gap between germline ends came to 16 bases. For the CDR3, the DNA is TGTGCCAGCAGCTTACTAGGGGAGGACTTATATGAAAAACTGTTTTTT. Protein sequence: CASSLLGEDLYEKLFF.

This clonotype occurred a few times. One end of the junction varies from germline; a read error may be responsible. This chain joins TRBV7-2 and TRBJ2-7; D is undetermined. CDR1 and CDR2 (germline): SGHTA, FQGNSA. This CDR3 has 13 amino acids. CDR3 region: CASSQENKYEQYF. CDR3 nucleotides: TGCGCCAGCAGCCAAGAGAATAAATACGAGCAGTACTTC.

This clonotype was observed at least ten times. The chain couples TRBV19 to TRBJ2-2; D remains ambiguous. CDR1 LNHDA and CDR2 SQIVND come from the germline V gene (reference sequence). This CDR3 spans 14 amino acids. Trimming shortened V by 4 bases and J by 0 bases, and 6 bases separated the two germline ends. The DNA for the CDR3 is TGTGCCAGTAGTAAGGCAGCGAACACCGGGGAGCTGTTTTTT. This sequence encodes CASSKAANTGELFF.

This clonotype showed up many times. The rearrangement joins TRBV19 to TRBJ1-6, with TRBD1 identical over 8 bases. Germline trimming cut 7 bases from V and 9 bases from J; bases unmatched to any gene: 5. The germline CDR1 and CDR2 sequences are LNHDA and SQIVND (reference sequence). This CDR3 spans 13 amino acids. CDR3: CASKETGVSPLHF. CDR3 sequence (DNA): TGTGCCAGTAAGGAGACAGGGGTTTCACCCCTCCACTTT.

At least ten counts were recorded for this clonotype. CDR3 region: CASSSASGAVETQYF. CDR3 sequence (DNA): TGTGCCAGCAGCTCGGCGTCGGGGGCGGTGGAGACCCAGTACTTC. V is TRBV7-6 and J is TRBJ2-5, with D perhaps given as TRBD1 or TRBD2 (6 bases each). Germline V gene lookup returns CDR1 SGHVS and CDR2 FNYEAQ. V gave up 4 bases and J gave up 5 bases, with 17 bases separating them. The CDR3 consists of 15 residues. The entire variable domain, with the rest obtained from reference TRBV7-6 and TRBJ2-5, is as follows: GAGVSQSPRYKVTKRGQDVALRCDPISGHVSLYWYRQALGQGPEFLTYFNYEAQQDKSGLPNDRFSAERPEGSISTLTIQRTEQRDSAMYRCASSSASGAVETQYFGPGTRLLVL.

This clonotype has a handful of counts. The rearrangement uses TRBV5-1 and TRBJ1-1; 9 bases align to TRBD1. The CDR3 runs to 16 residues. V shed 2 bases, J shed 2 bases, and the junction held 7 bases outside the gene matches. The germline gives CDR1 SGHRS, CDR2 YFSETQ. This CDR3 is CASSFRETGGNTEAFF. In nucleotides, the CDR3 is TGCGCCAGCAGCTTCAGGGAGACAGGGGGAAACACTGAAGCTTTCTTT.